This record looks at one T cell receptor beta chain sequence and its context. Its antigen remains unidentified. Within one base of it there is no much larger clone, and no base qualities were kept. This specimen comes from a study of cytomegalovirus exposure and HLA in healthy donors (dated by TCRdb to about 2017). Looking at the study overall: An earlier analysis of 587 of the donors reported 250 to 300 Gb of sequence data and around 100 million unique TCR beta sequences obtained from approximately 180 million T cells. Of the 398 genotyped donors, approximately 83% fell in the genetic ancestry cluster associated with self-reported Caucasian donors. All discovery cohort repertoires had been generated using a single sequencing platform. To study patterns of TCR occurrence, a later analysis re-analyzed previously published TCR beta repertoires from several hundred donors and added high-resolution HLA genotyping. About five DR-DQ haplotypes were treated as single units for association and clustering because of strong linkage in the cohort. An early release that covered approximately 600 HLA-typed donors contained approximately 300 gigabases of sequencing data and tens of millions of unique TCR sequences. High-throughput TCR immunosequencing, statistical association of individual TCRs with disease status, and machine learning were combined to predict cytomegalovirus infection status. Donor age, sex, ethnicity and CMV serostatus were compiled together with the repertoire data. Rather than using new phenotypic data, the later analysis identified candidate immune exposures from TCR beta sequences and from how often those sequences occurred across donors. Among about 400 genotyped donors of the cohort, an average of approximately 220,000 unique TCR beta nucleotide sequences was sequenced per donor, of which roughly 18% were non-productive. The study aimed to test whether cataloging public T cell receptors could reveal signatures of past pathogen exposure. The study used immunosequencing to profile the T cell repertoires of 600 to 850 subjects and linked those repertoires to cytomegalovirus serostatus. Typing coverage varied by locus: roughly 629-640 donors for A, B, C, DRB1 and DQB1; more than 500 for DQA1; around 610 for DPA1; approximately 450 for DPB1. An earlier analysis of several hundred of the donors applied high-throughput TCR beta sequencing to assess whether each TCR beta V gene segment acted as functional or pseudogenic. Class I and class II HLA loci were covered by the typing at four-digit resolution. A separate validation cohort of 100 to 150 different subjects was used in addition to the roughly 670-subject first cohort. Genome-wide SNP genotypes for about 65% of the 666 donors were used in a later genetic analysis, which treated that subset as a discovery cohort.

The library relied on the immunoSEQ multiplex PCR assay. For the multiplex PCR, a mixture combining 60 forward primers for TCR Vbeta segments and 13 reverse primers for TCR Jbeta segments was used. The CDR3 region of rearranged TCR beta genes was amplified from genomic DNA by a multiplex PCR assay. Amplified TCR beta libraries were sequenced as 87-base-pair reads on the Illumina HiSeq System. The authors' analysis ran thus. A later analysis tallied roughly 80 million unique TCR beta chains across the 610 or so repertoires, and around 12 million of those chains were shared by two or more donors. Raw reads were error-corrected and collapsed into unique sequences with a nearest-neighbor algorithm that merged closely related sequences to remove PCR and sequencing errors. To assign V, D and J gene segments, CDR3 sequences were aligned to IMGT reference sequences. For a sequence to be retained, at least a six-nucleotide match to both a V gene segment and a J gene segment was required. A rearrangement counted as productive if the CDR3 had no stop codons and remained in frame with V and J, and every other rearrangement counted as non-productive. CDR3 was defined by IMGT convention, running from the second conserved V-encoded cysteine to the conserved J-encoded phenylalanine. Sequences without an unambiguous match to a single V gene segment were excluded from the earlier analysis of 587 of the donors. In an earlier analysis of 500 to 750 of the donors, V segments were called functional above 56.7% productive rearrangements and were called segregating when the between-donor standard deviation exceeded 5%. A statistical classification framework was built to diagnose cytomegalovirus status from the catalog of TCR beta chain sequences. In a later analysis, TCR nucleotide sequences were compared against IMGT/GENE-DB human TR gene sequences so that V and J genes could be assigned. A later analysis assigned CDR3 sequences and most-parsimonious VDJ recombination scenarios with the TCRdist pipeline. In a later analysis, each TCR beta chain was defined by its CDR3 amino acid sequence together with its V-gene family, and reads without a unique V-gene family were excluded. To address suspected cross-contamination and a sequencing artifact, a later analysis removed approximately 600 highly shared, low-generation-probability nucleotide sequences. In a later analysis, a clonal expansion index for each public chain was calculated from normalized within-repertoire ranks of inferred template counts. A later analysis computed generation probabilities with a VDJ recombination model fitted to out-of-frame rearrangements, and checked the results against IGoR. In a later analysis, hypergeometric tests were used to score TCR-TCR, TCR-HLA and TCR-CMV co-occurrence, with a repertoire-size bias correction applied to TCR pairs. To estimate false discovery rates, a later analysis permuted the HLA or CMV assignments 20 times. A later analysis grouped co-occurring TCRs with DBSCAN, adding TCRdist sequence similarity when clustering within HLA-allele-positive subsets. Repertoires with fewer than 30,000 or more than 120,000 public chains were left out of co-occurrence clustering, as were four to six repertoires with anomalous nucleotide sharing. Drawn from immuneACCESS, this table holds only the in-frame rearrangements with V and J called that TCRdb kept. Clones are partly lost; checked studies trace under half to an unresolved V gene and leave the rest unexplained. V and J calls and clone size follow that table, whereas D and trimming were derived from the DNA. The sample table lists some 130,000 clones, approximately 85% of them with a count of one. About 6.7% of the sample is held by the ten biggest clonotypes.

In total, 600 or so healthy bone marrow donors made up the cohort. Cohort members were all nominally healthy when sampled, although unrecorded immune exposures were likely present. The donor was CMV seropositive and was included in the group of approximately 300 seropositive cohort members. Each donor provided a peripheral blood sample, and peripheral blood mononuclear cells were used for TCR beta sequencing. The Qiagen DNeasy Blood Extraction Kit was used to extract genomic DNA from the blood cell samples. The paper as a whole reports these results and caveats: A further reported finding was that TCR beta sequences accurately predicted the HLA-A and HLA-B alleles for most subjects in the first cohort. Specific HLA alleles were associated with 15,000 to 20,000 TCR beta sequences at a false discovery rate of 0.05 in a later analysis. While some public TCRs were present in many individuals, most TCR sequences turned up only very rarely across donors. Strong co-occurrence of HLA alleles, especially DR and DQ, made assigning TCR associations to individual alleles difficult. For the cohort, immune exposure information was limited to CMV serostatus. In a later genetic analysis, fewer N-insertions in productive TCRs were reported among donors in an Asian-associated ancestry cluster than the 666-donor mean. A group of highly shared sequence variants was considered likely to be a technical artifact of the sequencing pipeline. According to the authors, the approach could potentially be generalized to other disease states and immunological phenotypes. According to a later analysis, TCR association rates differed among HLA loci, with DRB1 alleles showing the most associated TCRs and HLA-C alleles showing the fewest. The study gave a list of some 150 TCR beta chains associated with cytomegalovirus. Roughly 17 rarely observed V segments, including chromosome 9 orphons, were excluded from the earlier analysis of several hundred of the donors because counts were too low. Compared with equally common non-associated chains, HLA-associated TCR beta chains in a later analysis were more clonally expanded and had lower generation probabilities. In both the original and validation cohorts, the classifier was reported to diagnose cytomegalovirus status with high specificity and sensitivity. A few of the identified cytomegalovirus-associated TCR beta chains were confirmed in vitro to be specific for cytomegalovirus antigens. A later genetic analysis associated a missense DCLRE1C variant with V-gene and J-gene trimming of TCR beta chains, and an independent cohort replicated the association. Presence/absence analyses assumed roughly uniform sequencing depth across donors, an assumption that may not hold. In this cohort, only TCR beta chains were sequenced, and detectable features were limited by the absence of alpha or paired-chain data. Linkage disequilibrium might explain the correlated functional status among segregating V segments, but an unknown experimental factor could not be excluded. Several of the top co-occurrence clusters appeared to be linked to parvovirus B19, influenza, CMV and Epstein-Barr virus, according to a later analysis. Because some donors lacked HLA typing at each locus, the association tests relied only on the typed subset. An earlier analysis of around 500 of the donors showed that most TCR beta V segments appeared in productive rearrangements either about 90% or about 30% of the time, which broadly matched IMGT annotations. In a later analysis, most CMV-associated TCR beta chains were found to appear HLA-restricted, with HLA associations seemingly driven largely by CMV exposure.

This receptor was obtained from a woman aged 30 to 39 in good health and CMV-seropositive. The sequenced sample consisted of PBMCs.

The DNA is TGTGCCAGCAGTTTACAGGGGTTTGGGTCCTACGAGCAGTACTTC. This encodes CASSLQGFGSYEQYF. The chain is encoded by TRBV28 joined to TRBJ2-7, and the D gene may be TRBD1, 6 bases matching. Measured from the cysteine to the phenylalanine, the CDR3 is 15 residues long. The only DNA kept is the CDR3, 45 bases in frame from the first base. V is clipped by 2 bases and J by 1 base, and the sequence between their germline boundaries is 12 bases long. Based on the germline V gene, the CDR1 and CDR2 sequences are MDHEN and SYDVKM.